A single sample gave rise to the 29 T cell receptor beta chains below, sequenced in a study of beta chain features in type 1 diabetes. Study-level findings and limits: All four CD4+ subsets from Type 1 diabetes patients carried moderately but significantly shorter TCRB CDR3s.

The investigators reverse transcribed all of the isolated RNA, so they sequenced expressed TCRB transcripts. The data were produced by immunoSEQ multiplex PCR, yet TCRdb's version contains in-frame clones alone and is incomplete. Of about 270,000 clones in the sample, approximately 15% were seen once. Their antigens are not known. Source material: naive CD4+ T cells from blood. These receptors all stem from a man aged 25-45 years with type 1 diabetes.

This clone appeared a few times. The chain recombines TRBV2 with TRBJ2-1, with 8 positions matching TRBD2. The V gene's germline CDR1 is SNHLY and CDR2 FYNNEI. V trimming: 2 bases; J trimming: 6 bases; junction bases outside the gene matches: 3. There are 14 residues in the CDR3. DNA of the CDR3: TGTGCCAGCAGTGAACTAGCGGGCGGCAATGAGCAGTTCTTC. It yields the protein CASSELAGGNEQFF.

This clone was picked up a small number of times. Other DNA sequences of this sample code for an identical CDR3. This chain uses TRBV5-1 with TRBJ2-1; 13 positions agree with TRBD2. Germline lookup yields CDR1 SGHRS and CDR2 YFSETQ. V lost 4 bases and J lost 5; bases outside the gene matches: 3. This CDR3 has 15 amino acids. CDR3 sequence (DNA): TGCGCCAGCAGCCCCGGGACTAGCGGGAACAATGAGCAGTTCTTC. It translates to CASSPGTSGNNEQFF.

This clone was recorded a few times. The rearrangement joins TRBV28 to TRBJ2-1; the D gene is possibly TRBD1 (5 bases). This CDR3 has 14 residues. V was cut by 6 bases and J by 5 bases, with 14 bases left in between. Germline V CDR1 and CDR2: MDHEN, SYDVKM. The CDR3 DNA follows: TGTGCCAGCAGCCCCGAGTCGACAGACAATGAGCAGTTCTTC. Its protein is CASSPESTDNEQFF. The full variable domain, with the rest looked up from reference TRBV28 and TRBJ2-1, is DVKVTQSSRYLVKRTGEKVFLECVQDMDHENMFWYRQDPGLGLRLIYFSYDVKMKEKGDIPEGYSVSREKKERFSLILESASTNQTSMYLCASSPESTDNEQFFGPGTRLTVL.

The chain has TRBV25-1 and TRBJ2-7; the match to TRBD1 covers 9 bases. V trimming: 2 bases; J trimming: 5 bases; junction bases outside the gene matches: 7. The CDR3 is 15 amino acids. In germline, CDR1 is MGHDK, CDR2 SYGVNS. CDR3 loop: CASSEIGTGSDEQYF. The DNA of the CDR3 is TGTGCCAGCAGTGAAATAGGGACAGGGTCTGACGAGCAGTACTTC.

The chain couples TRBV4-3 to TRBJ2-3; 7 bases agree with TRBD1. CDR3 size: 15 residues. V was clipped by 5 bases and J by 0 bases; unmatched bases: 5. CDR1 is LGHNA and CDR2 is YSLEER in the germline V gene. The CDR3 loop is CASSGRDSSTDTQYF. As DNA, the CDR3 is TGCGCCAGCAGCGGTAGGGACAGTAGCACAGATACGCAGTATTTT.

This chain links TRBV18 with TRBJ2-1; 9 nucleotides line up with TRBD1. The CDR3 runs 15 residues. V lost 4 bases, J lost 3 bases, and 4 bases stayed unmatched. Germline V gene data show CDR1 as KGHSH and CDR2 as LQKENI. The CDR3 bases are TGTGCCAGCTCACTGGGGACAGGGTACTACAATGAGCAGTTCTTC. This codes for CASSLGTGYYNEQFF.

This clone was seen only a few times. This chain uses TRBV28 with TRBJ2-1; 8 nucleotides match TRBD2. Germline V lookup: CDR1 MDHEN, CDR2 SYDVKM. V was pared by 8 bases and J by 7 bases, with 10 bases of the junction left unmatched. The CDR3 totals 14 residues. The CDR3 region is CASRPESGRNEQFF. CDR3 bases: TGTGCCAGCCGTCCCGAGAGCGGGAGAAATGAGCAGTTCTTC.

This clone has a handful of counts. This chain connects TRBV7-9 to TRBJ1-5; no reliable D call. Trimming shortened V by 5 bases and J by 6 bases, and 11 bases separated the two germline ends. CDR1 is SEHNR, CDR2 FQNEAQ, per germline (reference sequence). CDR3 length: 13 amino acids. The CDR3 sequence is CASSPPPGQPQHF. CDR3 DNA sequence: TGTGCCAGCAGCCCACCACCAGGTCAGCCCCAGCATTTT.

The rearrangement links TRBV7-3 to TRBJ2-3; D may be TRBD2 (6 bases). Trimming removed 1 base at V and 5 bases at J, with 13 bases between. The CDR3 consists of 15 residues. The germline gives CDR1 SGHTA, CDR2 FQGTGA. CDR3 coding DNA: TGTGCCAGCAGCTTAATGGGGACTTCCGAAGATACGCAGTATTTT. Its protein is CASSLMGTSEDTQYF.

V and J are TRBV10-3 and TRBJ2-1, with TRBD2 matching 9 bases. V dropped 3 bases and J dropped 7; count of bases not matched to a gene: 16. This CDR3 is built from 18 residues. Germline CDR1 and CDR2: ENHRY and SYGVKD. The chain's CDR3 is CAISEESGRSGRSNEQFF. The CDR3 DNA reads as TGTGCCATCAGTGAAGAAAGCGGGAGGTCCGGCCGATCGAATGAGCAGTTCTTC.

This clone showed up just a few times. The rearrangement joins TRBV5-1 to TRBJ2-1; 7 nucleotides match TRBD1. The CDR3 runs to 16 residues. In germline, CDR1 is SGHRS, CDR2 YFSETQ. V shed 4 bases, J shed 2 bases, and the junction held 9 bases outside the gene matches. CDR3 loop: CASSVRGSGTYNEQFF. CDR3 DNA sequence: TGCGCCAGCAGCGTCAGGGGGTCCGGGACCTACAATGAGCAGTTCTTC. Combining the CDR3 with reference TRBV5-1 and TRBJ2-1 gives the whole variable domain KAGVTQTPRYLIKTRGQQVTLSCSPISGHRSVSWYQQTPGQGLQFLFEYFSETQRNKGNFPGRFSGRQFSNSRSEMNVSTLELGDSALYLCASSVRGSGTYNEQFFGPGTRLTVL.

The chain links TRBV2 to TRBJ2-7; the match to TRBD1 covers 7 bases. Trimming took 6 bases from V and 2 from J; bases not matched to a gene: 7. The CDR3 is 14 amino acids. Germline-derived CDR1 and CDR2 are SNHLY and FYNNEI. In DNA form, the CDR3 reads TGTGCCAGCAGAGAGCCGGGACAGACCTACGAGCAGTACTTC. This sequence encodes CASREPGQTYEQYF.

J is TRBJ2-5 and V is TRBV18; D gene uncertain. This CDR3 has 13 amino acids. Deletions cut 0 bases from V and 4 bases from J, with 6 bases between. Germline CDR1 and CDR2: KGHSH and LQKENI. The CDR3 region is CASSPPVLETQYF. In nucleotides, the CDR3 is TGTGCCAGCTCACCACCGGTACTAGAGACCCAGTACTTC. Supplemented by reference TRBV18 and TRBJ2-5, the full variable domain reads NAGVMQNPRHLVRRRGQEARLRCSPMKGHSHVYWYRQLPEEGLKFMVYLQKENIIDESGMPKERFSAEFPKEGPSILRIQQVVRGDSAAYFCASSPPVLETQYFGPGTRLLVL.

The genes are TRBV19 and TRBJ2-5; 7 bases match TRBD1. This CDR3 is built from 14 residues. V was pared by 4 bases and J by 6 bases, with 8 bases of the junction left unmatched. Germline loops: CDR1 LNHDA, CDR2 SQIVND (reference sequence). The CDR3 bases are TGTGCCAGTAGTACTGCAGGGGGTGCGAAGACCCAGTACTTC. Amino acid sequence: CASSTAGGAKTQYF. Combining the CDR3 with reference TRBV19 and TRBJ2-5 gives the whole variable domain DGGITQSPKYLFRKEGQNVTLSCEQNLNHDAMYWYRQDPGQGLRLIYYSQIVNDFQKGDIAEGYSVSREKKESFPLTVTSAQKNPTAFYLCASSTAGGAKTQYFGPGTRLLVL.

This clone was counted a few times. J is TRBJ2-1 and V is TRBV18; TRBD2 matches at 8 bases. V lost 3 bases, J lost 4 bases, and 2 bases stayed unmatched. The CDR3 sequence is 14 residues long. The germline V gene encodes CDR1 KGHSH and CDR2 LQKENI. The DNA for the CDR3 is TGTGCCAGCTCACCTACTAGCGGATACAATGAGCAGTTCTTC. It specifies CASSPTSGYNEQFF.

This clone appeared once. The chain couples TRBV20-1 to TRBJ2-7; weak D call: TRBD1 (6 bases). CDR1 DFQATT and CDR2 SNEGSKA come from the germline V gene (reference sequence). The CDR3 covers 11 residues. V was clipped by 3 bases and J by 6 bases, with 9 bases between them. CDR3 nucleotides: TGCAGTGCTAGTCCCAGGGGCGAGCAGTACTTC. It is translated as CSASPRGEQYF.

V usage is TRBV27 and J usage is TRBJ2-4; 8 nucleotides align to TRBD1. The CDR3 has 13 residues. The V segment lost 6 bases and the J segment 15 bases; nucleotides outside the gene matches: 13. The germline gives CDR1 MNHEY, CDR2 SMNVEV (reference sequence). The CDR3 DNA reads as TGTGCCAGCAGCCAGATAGGACAGGGTGCAGCGTACTTC. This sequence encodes CASSQIGQGAAYF.

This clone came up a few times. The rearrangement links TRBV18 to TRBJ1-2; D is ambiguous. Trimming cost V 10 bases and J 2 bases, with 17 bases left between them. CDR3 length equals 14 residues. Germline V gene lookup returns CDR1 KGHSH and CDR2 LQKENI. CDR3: CATSERTRNYGYTF. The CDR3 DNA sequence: TGTGCCACCTCGGAGAGAACCCGAAACTATGGCTACACCTTC. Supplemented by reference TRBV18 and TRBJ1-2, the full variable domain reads NAGVMQNPRHLVRRRGQEARLRCSPMKGHSHVYWYRQLPEEGLKFMVYLQKENIIDESGMPKERFSAEFPKEGPSILRIQQVVRGDSAAYFCATSERTRNYGYTFGSGTRLTVV.

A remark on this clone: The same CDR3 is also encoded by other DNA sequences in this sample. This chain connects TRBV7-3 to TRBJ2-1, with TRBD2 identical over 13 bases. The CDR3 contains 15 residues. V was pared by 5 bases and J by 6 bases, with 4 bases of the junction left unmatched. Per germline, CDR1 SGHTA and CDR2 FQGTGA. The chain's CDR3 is CASSPRLAGGNEQFF. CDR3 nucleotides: TGTGCCAGCAGCCCCCGACTAGCGGGAGGCAATGAGCAGTTCTTC.

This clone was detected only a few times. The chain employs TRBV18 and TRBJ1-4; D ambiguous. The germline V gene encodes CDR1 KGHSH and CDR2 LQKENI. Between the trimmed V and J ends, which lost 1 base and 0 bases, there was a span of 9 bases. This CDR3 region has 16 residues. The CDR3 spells CASSPRDPATNEKLFF. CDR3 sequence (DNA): TGTGCCAGCTCACCACGAGATCCTGCAACTAATGAAAAACTGTTTTTT.

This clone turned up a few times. This chain's CDR3 is CASSPSGRANNEQFF. DNA of the CDR3: TGTGCCAGCAGCCCTAGCGGGAGGGCCAACAATGAGCAGTTCTTC. The V call is TRBV7-3, the J call TRBJ2-1, with TRBD2 identical over 12 bases. Germline-derived CDR1 and CDR2 are SGHTA and FQGTGA. This CDR3 spans 15 amino acids. Losses at the gene ends were 5 bases for V and 5 bases for J; bases not matched to a gene: 4. Looking up the rest from reference TRBV7-3 and TRBJ2-1 gives the full variable domain: GAGVSQTPSNKVTEKGKYVELRCDPISGHTALYWYRQSLGQGPEFLIYFQGTGAADDSGLPNDRFFAVRPEGSVSTLKIQRTERGDSAVYLCASSPSGRANNEQFFGPGTRLTVL.

This CDR3 reads CASNVRGSEQYF. The CDR3 DNA follows: TGTGCCAGCAACGTCAGGGGCAGCGAGCAGTACTTC. This rearrangement joins TRBV28 to TRBJ2-7, with D perhaps TRBD1 (6 bases). In germline, CDR1 is MDHEN, CDR2 SYDVKM. The CDR3 runs to 12 residues. Trimming pared 7 bases from V and 6 bases from J, leaving 13 bases between.

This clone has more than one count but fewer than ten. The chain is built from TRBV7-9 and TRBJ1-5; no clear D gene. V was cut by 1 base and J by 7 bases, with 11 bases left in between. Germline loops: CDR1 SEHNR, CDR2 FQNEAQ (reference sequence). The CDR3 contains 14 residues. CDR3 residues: CASSLGPPGQPQHF. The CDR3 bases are TGTGCCAGCAGCTTAGGGCCCCCGGGGCAGCCCCAGCATTTT.

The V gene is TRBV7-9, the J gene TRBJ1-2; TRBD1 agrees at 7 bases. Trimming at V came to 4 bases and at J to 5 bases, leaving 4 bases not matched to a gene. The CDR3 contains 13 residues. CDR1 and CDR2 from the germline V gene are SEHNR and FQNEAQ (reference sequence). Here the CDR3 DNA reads TGTGCCAGCAGCTGGGGACAGTCTTATGGCTACACCTTC. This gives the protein CASSWGQSYGYTF.

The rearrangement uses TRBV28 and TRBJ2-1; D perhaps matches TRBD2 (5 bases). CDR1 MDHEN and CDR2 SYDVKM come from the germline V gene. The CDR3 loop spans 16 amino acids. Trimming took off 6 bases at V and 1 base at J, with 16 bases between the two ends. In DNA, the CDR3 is TGTGCCAGCAGCCCTATAGGGCTAGCATCCTACAATGAGCAGTTCTTC. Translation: CASSPIGLASYNEQFF.

The CDR3 loop is CATSSGRLLNEQFF. The DNA for the CDR3 is TGTGCCACCTCTAGCGGGAGACTTCTAAATGAGCAGTTCTTC. The J gene is TRBJ2-1, the V gene TRBV19, with 10 bases identical to TRBD2. Looked up from germline, CDR1 is LNHDA and CDR2 is SQIVND (reference sequence). The CDR3 runs to 14 residues. Trimming took 10 bases from V and 7 from J; bases not matched to a gene: 10.

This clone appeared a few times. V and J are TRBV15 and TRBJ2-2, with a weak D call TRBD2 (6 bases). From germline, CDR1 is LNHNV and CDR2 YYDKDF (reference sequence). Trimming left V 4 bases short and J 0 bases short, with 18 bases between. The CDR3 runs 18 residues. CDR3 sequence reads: CATSIGAGLTANTGELFF. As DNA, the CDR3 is TGTGCCACCAGCATCGGGGCGGGACTTACCGCGAACACCGGGGAGCTGTTTTTT.

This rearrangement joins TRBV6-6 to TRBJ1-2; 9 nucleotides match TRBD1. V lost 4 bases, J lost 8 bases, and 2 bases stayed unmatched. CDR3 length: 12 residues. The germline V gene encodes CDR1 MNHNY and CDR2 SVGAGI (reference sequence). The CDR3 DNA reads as TGTGCCAGCAGTTTCGGACAGGGGGGCTACACCTTC. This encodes CASSFGQGGYTF.

This CDR3 reads CATRFSASGARYEQYF. Written as DNA, the CDR3 is TGTGCCACCCGGTTTAGTGCTAGCGGTGCGAGATACGAGCAGTACTTC. This chain links TRBV10-3 with TRBJ2-7; 7 nucleotides match TRBD2. The CDR3 spans 16 residues. Germline CDR1 reads ENHRY; CDR2 reads SYGVKD. V was pared by 10 bases and J by 4 bases, with 19 bases of the junction left unmatched.